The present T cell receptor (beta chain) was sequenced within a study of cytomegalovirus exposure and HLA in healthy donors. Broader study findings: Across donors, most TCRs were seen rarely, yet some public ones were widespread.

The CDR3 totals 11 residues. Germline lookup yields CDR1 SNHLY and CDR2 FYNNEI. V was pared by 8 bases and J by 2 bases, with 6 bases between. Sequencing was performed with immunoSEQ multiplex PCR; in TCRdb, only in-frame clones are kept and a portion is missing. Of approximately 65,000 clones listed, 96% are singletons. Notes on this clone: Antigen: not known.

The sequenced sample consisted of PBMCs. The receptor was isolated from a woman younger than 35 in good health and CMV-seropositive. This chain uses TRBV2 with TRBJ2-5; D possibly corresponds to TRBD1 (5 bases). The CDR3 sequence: CASGAQETQYF. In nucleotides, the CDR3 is TGTGCCAGCGGGGCGCAAGAGACCCAGTACTTC.